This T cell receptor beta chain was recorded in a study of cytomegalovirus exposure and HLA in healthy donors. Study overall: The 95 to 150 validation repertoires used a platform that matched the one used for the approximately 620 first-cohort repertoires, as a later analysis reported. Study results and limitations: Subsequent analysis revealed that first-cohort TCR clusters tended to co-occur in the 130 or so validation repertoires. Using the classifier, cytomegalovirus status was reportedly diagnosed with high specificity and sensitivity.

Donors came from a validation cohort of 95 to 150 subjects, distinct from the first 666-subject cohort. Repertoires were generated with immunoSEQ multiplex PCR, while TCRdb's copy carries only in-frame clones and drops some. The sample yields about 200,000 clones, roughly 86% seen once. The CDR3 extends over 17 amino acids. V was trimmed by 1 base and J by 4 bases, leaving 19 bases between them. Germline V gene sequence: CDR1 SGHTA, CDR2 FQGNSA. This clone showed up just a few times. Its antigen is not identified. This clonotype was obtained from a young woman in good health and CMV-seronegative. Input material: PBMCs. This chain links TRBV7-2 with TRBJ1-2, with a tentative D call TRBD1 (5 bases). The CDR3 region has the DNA TGTGCCAGCAGCTTAGTTTCCGGGCAGGGCGTCCCCTATGGCTACACCTTC. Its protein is CASSLVSGQGVPYGYTF.